These T cell receptor beta chains were read from a single sample in a study of T cells in localized non-small cell lung cancer. Using immunoSEQ multiplex PCR, the repertoire was profiled, and TCRdb retains in-frame clones only, with some absent. The sample has under 75,000 clones; around 85% are singletons. The material was peripheral blood, obtained before any cancer treatment. All receptors derive from an older male donor with stage III squamous cell lung carcinoma. Each CDR3 is given without its conserved first and last residue. Fields, in order: J gene, V gene, CDR3 protein.

TRBJ2-2,TRBV19,ASIVSNTGELF
TRBJ2-6,TRBV5-1,ASSALGGTSNVLT
TRBJ2-5,TRBV5-1,ASSSHRGKTQY
TRBJ1-3,TRBV18,ASSPTLGPGNTIY
TRBJ2-7,TRBV25-1,ASSESWSSSYEQY
TRBJ1-1,TRBV5-1,ASSQSENTEAF
TRBJ2-2,TRBV11-2,ASSYGPLINTGELF
TRBJ1-6,TRBV19,ASSRGRNSPLH
TRBJ2-3,TRBV15,ATSSGGGQGVNTQY
TRBJ1-3,TRBV2,ASTGPNYSGNTIY
TRBJ2-1,TRBV2,ASRYRRSDEQF
TRBJ2-7,TRBV7-2,ASSLARDGGGRPYEQY
TRBJ1-1,TRBV29-1,SARQTISTEAF
TRBJ1-5,TRBV5-1,ASSEQEYQPQH
TRBJ1-4,TRBV29-1,SMRGRGEKLF
TRBJ1-1,TRBV27,ASSLSNQHLLTF
TRBJ2-2,TRBV2,ASKRDSTNTGELF
TRBJ1-5,TRBV9,ASSVSQNNQPQH
TRBJ2-7,TRBV6-5,ASSYTGTDSYEQY
TRBJ2-2,TRBV27,ASSTTGTALGELF
TRBJ2-5,TRBV7-8,ASRSQETQY
TRBJ1-2,TRBV6-6,ASSSTGGTDYGYT
TRBJ1-4,TRBV27,ASSLSRGATNEKLF
TRBJ2-1,TRBV7-2,ASSLMSGVNEQF
TRBJ2-7,TRBV19,ASSVLAGGNEQY
TRBJ1-1,TRBV30,AWSFKRGVTEAF
TRBJ1-4,TRBV29-1,STAQGATNEKLF
TRBJ2-6,TRBV2,ASSRDRAGANVLT
TRBJ1-2,TRBV30,AWTPTGVYGYT
TRBJ2-5,TRBV6-5,ATGASETQY